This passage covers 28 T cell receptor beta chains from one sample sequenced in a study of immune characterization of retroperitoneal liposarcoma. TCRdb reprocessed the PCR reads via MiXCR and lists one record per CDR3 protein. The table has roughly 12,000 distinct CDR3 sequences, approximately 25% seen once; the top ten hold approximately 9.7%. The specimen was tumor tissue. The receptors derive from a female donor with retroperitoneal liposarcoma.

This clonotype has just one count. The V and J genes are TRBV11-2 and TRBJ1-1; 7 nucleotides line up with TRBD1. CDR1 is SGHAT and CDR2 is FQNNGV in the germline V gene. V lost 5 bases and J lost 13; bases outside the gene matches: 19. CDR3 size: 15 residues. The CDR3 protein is CASSKRKGGAFVGFF. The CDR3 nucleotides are TGTGCCAGCAGCAAGCGGAAAGGGGGCGCTTTCGTAGGTTTCTTT.

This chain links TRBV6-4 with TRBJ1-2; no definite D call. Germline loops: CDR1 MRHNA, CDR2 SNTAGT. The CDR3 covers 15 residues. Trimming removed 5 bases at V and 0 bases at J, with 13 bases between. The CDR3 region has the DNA TGTGCCAGCAGTCGCCTCGGCGGATCTAACTATGGCTACACCTTC. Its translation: CASSRLGGSNYGYTF.

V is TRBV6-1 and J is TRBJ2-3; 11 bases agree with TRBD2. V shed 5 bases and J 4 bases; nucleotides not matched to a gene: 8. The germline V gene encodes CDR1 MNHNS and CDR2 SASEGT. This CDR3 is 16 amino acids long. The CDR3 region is CASSFLTSGEADTQYF. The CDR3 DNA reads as TGTGCCAGCAGTTTCCTGACTAGCGGGGAGGCAGATACGCAGTATTTT.

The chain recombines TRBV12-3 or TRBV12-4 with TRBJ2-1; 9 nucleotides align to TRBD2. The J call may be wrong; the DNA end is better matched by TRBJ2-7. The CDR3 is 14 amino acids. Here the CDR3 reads CASRHSGRKDEQYF. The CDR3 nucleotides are TGTGCCAGCAGGCATAGCGGGAGAAAAGACGAGCAGTACTTC.

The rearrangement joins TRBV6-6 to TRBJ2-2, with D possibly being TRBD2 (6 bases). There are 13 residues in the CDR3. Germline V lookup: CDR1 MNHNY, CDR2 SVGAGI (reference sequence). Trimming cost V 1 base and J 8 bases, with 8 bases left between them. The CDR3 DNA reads TGTGCCAGCAGTTACTATCGGGAGGGGGAGCTGTTTTTT. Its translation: CASSYYREGELFF.

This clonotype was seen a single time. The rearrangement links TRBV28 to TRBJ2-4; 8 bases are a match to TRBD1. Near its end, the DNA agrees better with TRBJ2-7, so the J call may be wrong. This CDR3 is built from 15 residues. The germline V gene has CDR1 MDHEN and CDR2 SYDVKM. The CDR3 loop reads CASSLRAGGLYEQYF. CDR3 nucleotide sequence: TGTGCCAGCAGTTTAAGGGCAGGGGGCCTTTACGAGCAGTACTTC.

CDR3 in amino acids: CASSADSFTDTQYF. As DNA, the CDR3 is TGTGCCAGCAGTGCTGACAGCTTCACAGATACGCAGTATTTT. The chain employs TRBV6-1 and TRBJ2-3; TRBD1 is a possible D gene (5 bases). Germline V gene sequence: CDR1 MNHNS, CDR2 SASEGT. V lost 4 bases and J lost 2, with 10 bases in between. CDR3 length: 14 amino acids.

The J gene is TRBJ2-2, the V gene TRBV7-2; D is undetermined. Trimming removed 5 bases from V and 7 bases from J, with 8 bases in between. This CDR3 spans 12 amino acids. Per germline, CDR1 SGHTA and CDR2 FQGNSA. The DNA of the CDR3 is TGTGCCAGCAGCCGGGCCTTCGGGGAGCTGTTTTTT. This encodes CASSRAFGELFF.

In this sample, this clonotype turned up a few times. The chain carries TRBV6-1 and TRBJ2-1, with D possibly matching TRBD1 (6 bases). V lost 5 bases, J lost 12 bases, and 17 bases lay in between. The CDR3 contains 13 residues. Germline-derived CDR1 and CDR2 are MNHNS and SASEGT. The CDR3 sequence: CASSYLQGLGQFF. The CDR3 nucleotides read TGTGCCAGCAGTTATTTACAGGGTCTAGGGCAGTTCTTC.

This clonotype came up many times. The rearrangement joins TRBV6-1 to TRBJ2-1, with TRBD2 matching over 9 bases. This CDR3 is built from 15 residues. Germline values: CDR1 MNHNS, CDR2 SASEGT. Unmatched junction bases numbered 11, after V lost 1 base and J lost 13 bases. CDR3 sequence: CASSEEASGAETQFF. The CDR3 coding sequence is TGTGCCAGCAGTGAAGAGGCTAGCGGGGCGGAGACCCAGTTCTTC.

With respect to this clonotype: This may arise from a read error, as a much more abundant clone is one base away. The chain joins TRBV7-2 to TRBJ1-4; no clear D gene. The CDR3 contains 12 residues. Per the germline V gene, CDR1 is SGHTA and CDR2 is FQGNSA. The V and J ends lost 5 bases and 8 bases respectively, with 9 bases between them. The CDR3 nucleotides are TGTGCCAGCAGCGTAGGGCGGGAAAAACTGTTTTTT. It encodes CASSVGREKLFF.

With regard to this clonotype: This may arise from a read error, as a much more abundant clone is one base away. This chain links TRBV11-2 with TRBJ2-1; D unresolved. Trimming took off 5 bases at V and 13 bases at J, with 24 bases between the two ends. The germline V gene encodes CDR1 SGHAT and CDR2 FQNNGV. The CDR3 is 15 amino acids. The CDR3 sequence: CASSPGWGSQETQFF. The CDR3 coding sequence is TGTGCCAGCAGCCCGGGCTGGGGAAGTCAAGAGACCCAGTTCTTC.

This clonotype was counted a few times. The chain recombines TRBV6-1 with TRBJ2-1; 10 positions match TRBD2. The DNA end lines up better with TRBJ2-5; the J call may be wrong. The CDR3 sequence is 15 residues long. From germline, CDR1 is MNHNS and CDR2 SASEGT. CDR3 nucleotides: TGTGCCAGCAGTGTAGAAGCGGGGGGGCCCGAGACCCAGTACTTC. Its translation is CASSVEAGGPETQYF.

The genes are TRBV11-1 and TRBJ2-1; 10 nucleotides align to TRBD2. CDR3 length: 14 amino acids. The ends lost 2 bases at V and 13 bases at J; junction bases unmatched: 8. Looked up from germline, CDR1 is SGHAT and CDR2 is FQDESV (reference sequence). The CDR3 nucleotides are TGTGCCAGCAGCTTAAATGGGCTAGCGGGAGCCCAGTTCTTC. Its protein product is CASSLNGLAGAQFF.

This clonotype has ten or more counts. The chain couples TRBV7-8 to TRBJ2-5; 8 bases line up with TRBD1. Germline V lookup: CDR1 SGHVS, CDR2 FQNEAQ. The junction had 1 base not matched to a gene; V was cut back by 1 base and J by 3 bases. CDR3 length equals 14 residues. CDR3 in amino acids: CASSLGTGKETQYF. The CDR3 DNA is TGTGCCAGCAGCTTAGGGACAGGGAAAGAGACCCAGTACTTC.

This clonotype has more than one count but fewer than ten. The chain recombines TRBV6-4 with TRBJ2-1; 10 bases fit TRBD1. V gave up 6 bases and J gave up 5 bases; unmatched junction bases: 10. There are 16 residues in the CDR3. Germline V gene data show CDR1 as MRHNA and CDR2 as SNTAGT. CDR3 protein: CASSPTPGQGNNEQFF. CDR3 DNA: TGTGCCAGCAGCCCAACGCCGGGACAGGGGAACAATGAGCAGTTCTTC.

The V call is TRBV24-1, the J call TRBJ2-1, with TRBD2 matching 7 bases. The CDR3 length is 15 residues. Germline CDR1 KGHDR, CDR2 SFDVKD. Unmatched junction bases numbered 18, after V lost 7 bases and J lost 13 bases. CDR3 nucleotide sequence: TGTGCCACCAGGGGGCAAGAGGGAGGGCAAGAGACCCAGTTCTTC. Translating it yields CATRGQEGGQETQFF.

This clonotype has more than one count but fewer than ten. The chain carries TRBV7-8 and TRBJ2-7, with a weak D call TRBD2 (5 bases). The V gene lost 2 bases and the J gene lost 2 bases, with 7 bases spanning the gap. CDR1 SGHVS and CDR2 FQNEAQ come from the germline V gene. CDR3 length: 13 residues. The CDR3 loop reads CASSLSLAYEQYF. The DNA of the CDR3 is TGTGCCAGCAGCTTATCACTAGCCTACGAGCAGTACTTC.

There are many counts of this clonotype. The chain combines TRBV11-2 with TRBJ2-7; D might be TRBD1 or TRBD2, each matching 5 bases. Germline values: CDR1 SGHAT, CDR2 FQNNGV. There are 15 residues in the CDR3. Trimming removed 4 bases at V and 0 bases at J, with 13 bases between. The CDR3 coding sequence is TGTGCCAGCAGCTCCGTGTGGGGGAGCTCCTACGAGCAGTACTTC. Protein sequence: CASSSVWGSSYEQYF. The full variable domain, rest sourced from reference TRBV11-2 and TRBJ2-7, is EAGVAQSPRYKIIEKRQSVAFWCNPISGHATLYWYQQILGQGPKLLIQFQNNGVVDDSQLPKDRFSAERLKGVDSTLKIQPAKLEDSAVYLCASSSVWGSSYEQYFGPGTRLTVT.

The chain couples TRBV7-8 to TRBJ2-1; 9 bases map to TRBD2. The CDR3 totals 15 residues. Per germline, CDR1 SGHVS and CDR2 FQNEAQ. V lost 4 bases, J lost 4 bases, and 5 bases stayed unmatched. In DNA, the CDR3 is TGTGCCAGCAGCTCACTAGCGGGCCGTTACAATGAGCAGTTCTTC. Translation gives CASSSLAGRYNEQFF.

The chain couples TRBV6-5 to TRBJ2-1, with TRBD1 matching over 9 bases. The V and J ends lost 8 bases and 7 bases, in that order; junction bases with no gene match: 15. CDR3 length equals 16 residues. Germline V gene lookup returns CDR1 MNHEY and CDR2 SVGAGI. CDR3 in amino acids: CASGKTGGGGLNEQFF. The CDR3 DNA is TGTGCCAGCGGAAAAACAGGGGGCGGAGGATTGAATGAGCAGTTCTTC.

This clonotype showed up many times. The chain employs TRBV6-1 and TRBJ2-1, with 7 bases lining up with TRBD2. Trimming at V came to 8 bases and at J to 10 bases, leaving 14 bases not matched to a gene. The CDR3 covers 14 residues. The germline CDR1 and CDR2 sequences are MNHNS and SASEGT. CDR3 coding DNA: TGTGCCAGCGCTGGTGGGGCGGGAGTTCAGGAGCAGTTCTTC. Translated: CASAGGAGVQEQFF.

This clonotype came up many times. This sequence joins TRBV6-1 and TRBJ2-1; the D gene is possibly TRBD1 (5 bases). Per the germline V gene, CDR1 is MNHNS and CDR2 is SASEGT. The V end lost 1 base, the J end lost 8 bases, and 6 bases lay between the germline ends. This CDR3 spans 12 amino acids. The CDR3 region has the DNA TGTGCCAGCAGTGAAGGGACATATGAGCAGTTCTTC. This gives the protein CASSEGTYEQFF.

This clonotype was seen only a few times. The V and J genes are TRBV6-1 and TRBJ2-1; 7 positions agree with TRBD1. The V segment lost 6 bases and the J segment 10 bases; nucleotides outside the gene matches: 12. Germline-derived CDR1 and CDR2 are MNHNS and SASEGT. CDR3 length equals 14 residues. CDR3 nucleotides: TGTGCCAGCAGCCCCGACAGGGCTCCGTACGAGCAGTTCTTC. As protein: CASSPDRAPYEQFF.

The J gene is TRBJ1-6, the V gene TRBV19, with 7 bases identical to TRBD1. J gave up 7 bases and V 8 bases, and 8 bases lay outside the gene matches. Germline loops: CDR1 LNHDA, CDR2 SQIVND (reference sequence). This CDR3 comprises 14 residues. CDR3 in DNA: TGTGCCAGTGGGGTCGGGACAGAAAATTCACCCCTCCACTTT. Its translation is CASGVGTENSPLHF.

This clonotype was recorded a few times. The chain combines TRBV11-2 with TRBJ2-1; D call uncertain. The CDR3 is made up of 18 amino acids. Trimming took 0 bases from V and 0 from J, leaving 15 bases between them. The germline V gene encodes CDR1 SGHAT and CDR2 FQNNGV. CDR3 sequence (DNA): TGTGCCAGCAGCTTAGATCCGCCCTTCCTAGACTCCTACAATGAGCAGTTCTTC. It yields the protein CASSLDPPFLDSYNEQFF.

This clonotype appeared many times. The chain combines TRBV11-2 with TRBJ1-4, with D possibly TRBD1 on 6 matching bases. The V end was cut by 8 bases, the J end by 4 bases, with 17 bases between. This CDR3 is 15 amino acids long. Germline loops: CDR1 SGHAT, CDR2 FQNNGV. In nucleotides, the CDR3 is TGTGCCAGCGGACCGTTAGGGGGGAGTAATGAAAAACTGTTTTTT. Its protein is CASGPLGGSNEKLFF.

The CDR3 DNA reads TGTGCCAGCAGTTACGCCGGGACCTCTAACGAGCAGTACTTC. It yields the protein CASSYAGTSNEQYF. The rearrangement joins TRBV6-5 to TRBJ2-5, with D tentatively TRBD1 or TRBD2 (5 bases each). The J call may not be correct, given that the DNA end is closer to TRBJ2-7. The CDR3 is 14 amino acids. Germline loops: CDR1 MNHEY, CDR2 SVGAGI.